Listed below are T cell receptor beta chains from one sample, sequenced in a study of cytomegalovirus exposure and HLA in healthy donors. The method was immunoSEQ multiplex PCR; TCRdb's version includes in-frame clones alone and lacks a portion of them. Of 130,000 to 150,000 clones listed, around 90% are singletons. Specimen: PBMCs. The receptors derive from a woman in her twenties or thirties in good health and CMV-seropositive. Both conserved end residues are trimmed from each CDR3. A D gene is named only where the DNA matches it firmly. Where a row states a size, it is once, few, many or the class of an expanded clone; other rows omit it.

D gene | J gene | clone size | V gene | CDR3 protein
TRBD2 | TRBJ2-1 | . | TRBV5-1 | ASSDRTSVYEQF
. | TRBJ2-5 | . | TRBV5-5 | ASSLGIQTQETQY
. | TRBJ2-7 | . | TRBV5-1 | ASSLLGVEQY
. | TRBJ1-5 | . | TRBV28 | ASRIYQVAMAQH
TRBD1 | TRBJ2-7 | . | TRBV5-1 | ASSLDRTSYEQY
. | TRBJ2-7 | . | TRBV28 | ASSLAYEQY
TRBD2 | TRBJ2-5 | . | TRBV9 | ASSLGGAGGDETQY
TRBD1 | TRBJ2-7 | . | TRBV28 | ASSFLARGQAEQY
TRBD1 | TRBJ1-1 | . | TRBV7-2 | ASSLNFGQGGTEAF
TRBD1 | TRBJ1-1 | . | TRBV6-5 | ASSYTDRDTEAF
. | TRBJ2-7 | . | TRBV5-1 | ASSGPSLEQY
. | TRBJ1-2 | . | TRBV4-1 | ASSPDSYGYT
TRBD2 | TRBJ2-2 | . | TRBV9 | ASRHPRTSGRLTGELF
TRBD1 | TRBJ2-3 | . | TRBV15 | ATSRGQGGPDTQY
. | TRBJ2-7 | . | TRBV5-1 | ASSFRESYEQY
TRBD1 | TRBJ1-1 | . | TRBV15 | ATSSRGENTEAF
TRBD1 | TRBJ1-1 | . | TRBV5-1 | ASSFSTGMNTEAF
. | TRBJ1-4 | . | TRBV28 | ASSLWADNEKLF
TRBD2 | TRBJ2-1 | . | TRBV19 | ASSGRLALEQF
. | TRBJ1-1 | . | TRBV10-1 | ASSALPGIGHTEAF
TRBD2 | TRBJ2-7 | . | TRBV7-8 | ASSSRSGEGVHEQY
. | TRBJ2-5 | . | TRBV13 | ASSLARDREETQY
TRBD1 | TRBJ2-7 | . | TRBV11-2 | ASSSTGGSSSYEQY
TRBD2 | TRBJ2-7 | . | TRBV4-2 | ASSLTRLIAGGLGGQY
. | TRBJ1-2 | . | TRBV28 | ASSLVQFYGYT
TRBD2 | TRBJ2-5 | few | TRBV6-5 | ASSYSLAGAETQY
. | TRBJ2-7 | once | TRBV25-1 | ASSESEPPRDSRGEQY
. | TRBJ2-7 | . | TRBV11-2 | ASSLRAEGEQY
TRBD2 | TRBJ2-7 | . | TRBV27 | ASSTIAGGPYEQY
. | TRBJ2-1 | . | TRBV6-5 | ASKPTGYNEQF
. | TRBJ2-6 | . | TRBV11-2 | ASSLSFSGANVLT
TRBD2 | TRBJ2-7 | . | TRBV11-2 | ASSSFAGGLPYEQY
. | TRBJ2-1 | . | TRBV18 | ASSPFTGSPYNEQF
. | TRBJ1-6 | . | TRBV6-4 | ASSDPRGWDSPLH
TRBD1 | TRBJ2-7 | . | TRBV9 | ASSRDSHYEQY
. | TRBJ1-1 | . | TRBV10-3 | AISAATTNTEAF
. | TRBJ2-7 | few | TRBV11-2 | ASSLRGSVAYEQY
. | TRBJ2-1 | . | TRBV6-6 | ASSLPRDFYNEQF
. | TRBJ1-3 | . | TRBV5-1 | ASSLGDLGGSGNTIY
. | TRBJ2-3 | . | TRBV11-2 | ASSDPGSTDTQY
TRBD2 | TRBJ2-1 | . | TRBV9 | ASSAPAGTSGSGEQF
TRBD2 | TRBJ2-3 | once | TRBV28 | ASSPRGKPNTDTQY